A single sample gave rise to the 10 T cell receptor beta chains below, sequenced in a study of blood T cell repertoires in COVID-19. Using immunoSEQ multiplex PCR, the repertoire was profiled, and TCRdb retains in-frame clones only, with some absent. The sample lists about 390,000 clones; more than 70% were seen once. The sample comprised peripheral blood. The receptors originated from a woman aged 55 to 70 with COVID-19, enrolled during active disease.

The chain is built from TRBV15 and TRBJ1-3; 8 nucleotides line up with TRBD1. The CDR3 extends over 15 amino acids. Germline CDR1 LNHNV, CDR2 YYDKDF (reference sequence). J was trimmed by 3 bases and V by 5 bases; bases with no gene match: 6. The CDR3 sequence: CATSPWTGLGNTIYF. In nucleotides, the CDR3 is TGTGCCACCAGCCCGTGGACAGGGCTTGGAAACACCATATATTTT.

The chain joins TRBV29-1 to TRBJ1-2; D gene unclear. The CDR3 contains 12 residues. In germline, CDR1 is SQVTM, CDR2 ANQGSEA. Trimming took 4 bases from V and 4 from J, leaving 10 bases between them. CDR3 DNA: TGCAGCGTTGCCGGGTTCCTCTATGGCTACACCTTC. This sequence encodes CSVAGFLYGYTF.

The J gene is TRBJ1-2, the V gene TRBV2; D remains unclear. CDR3 length: 13 residues. Trimming cost V 7 bases and J 4 bases, with 13 bases left between them. Germline V CDR1 and CDR2: SNHLY, FYNNEI. The CDR3 bases are TGTGCCAGCACCTTAGAGGTAGTCTATGGCTACACCTTC. Translation: CASTLEVVYGYTF.

The rearrangement links TRBV15 to TRBJ2-1, with a weak D call TRBD2 (5 bases). The CDR3 runs 14 residues. Looked up from germline, CDR1 is LNHNV and CDR2 is YYDKDF (reference sequence). V dropped 0 bases and J dropped 7 bases, with 10 bases sitting between them. CDR3 sequence (DNA): TGTGCCACCAGCAGAGATGCGGGCGGGAATGAGCAGTTCTTC. Its protein product is CATSRDAGGNEQFF.

This clone occurred once. This chain connects TRBV2 to TRBJ2-1; 12 nucleotides match TRBD2. Germline V gives CDR1 SNHLY, CDR2 FYNNEI. J gave up 5 bases and V 3 bases, and 2 bases lay outside the gene matches. The CDR3 sequence is 15 residues long. Here the CDR3 reads CASSDRLAGDNEQFF. In nucleotides, the CDR3 is TGTGCCAGCAGTGACCGACTAGCGGGGGACAATGAGCAGTTCTTC.

In regard to this clone: Additional DNA sequences in this sample encode the identical CDR3. The genes are TRBV20-1 and TRBJ1-1; TRBD1 aligns across 9 bases. Germline V gene sequence: CDR1 DFQATT, CDR2 SNEGSKA (reference sequence). Trimming cost V 3 bases and J 7 bases; bases outside gene matches: 0. This CDR3 contains 11 residues. The CDR3 protein is CSARDRGEAFF. In nucleotides, the CDR3 is TGCAGTGCTAGGGACAGGGGTGAAGCTTTCTTT.

This sequence joins TRBV24-1 and TRBJ2-5; 9 nucleotides agree with TRBD1. V was pared by 2 bases and J by 3 bases, with 3 bases of the junction left unmatched. CDR3 size: 15 residues. Germline CDR1 reads KGHDR; CDR2 reads SFDVKD. The CDR3: CATSDSRDREETQYF. CDR3 DNA: TGTGCCACCAGTGATTCCCGGGACAGGGAAGAGACCCAGTACTTC.

The CDR3 DNA sequence: TGTGCCAGTAGTAATCTGCGGAATCAGCCCCAGCATTTT. This encodes CASSNLRNQPQHF. V is TRBV19 and J is TRBJ1-5; D uncertain. In germline, CDR1 is LNHDA, CDR2 SQIVND (reference sequence). The CDR3 spans 13 residues. With 4 bases removed from V and 4 bases from J, the gap between germline ends came to 8 bases. Combining the CDR3 with reference TRBV19 and TRBJ1-5 gives the whole variable domain DGGITQSPKYLFRKEGQNVTLSCEQNLNHDAMYWYRQDPGQGLRLIYYSQIVNDFQKGDIAEGYSVSREKKESFPLTVTSAQKNPTAFYLCASSNLRNQPQHFGDGTRLSIL.

The V gene is TRBV4-1, the J gene TRBJ2-5; D is unresolved. The CDR3 is 15 amino acids. The V end was cut by 1 base, the J end by 7 bases, with 16 bases between. CDR1 is MGHRA, CDR2 YSYEKL, per germline. Written as DNA, the CDR3 is TGCGCCAGCAGCCAAGTTCTAGATCCTCTCGGGACCCAGTACTTC. As protein: CASSQVLDPLGTQYF.

V usage is TRBV4-1 and J usage is TRBJ1-4; 7 bases agree with TRBD1. Trimming took 5 bases from V and 8 from J; bases not matched to a gene: 8. In germline, CDR1 is MGHRA, CDR2 YSYEKL. The CDR3 runs 14 residues. The CDR3 sequence is CASSSGTDREKLFF. CDR3 nucleotide sequence: TGCGCCAGCAGCTCGGGGACAGACCGAGAAAAACTGTTTTTT.